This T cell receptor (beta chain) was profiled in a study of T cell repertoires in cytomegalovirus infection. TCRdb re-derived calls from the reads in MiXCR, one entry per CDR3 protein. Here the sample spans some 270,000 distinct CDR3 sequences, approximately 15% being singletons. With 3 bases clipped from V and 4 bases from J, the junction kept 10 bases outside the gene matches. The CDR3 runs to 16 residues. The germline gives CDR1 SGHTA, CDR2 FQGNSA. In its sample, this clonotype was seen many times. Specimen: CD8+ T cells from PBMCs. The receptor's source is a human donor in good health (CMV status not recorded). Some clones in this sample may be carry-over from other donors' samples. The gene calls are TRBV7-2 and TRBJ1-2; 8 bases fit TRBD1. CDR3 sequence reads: CASSFNPQGGTYGYTF. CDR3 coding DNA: TGTGCCAGCAGCTTTAACCCACAGGGGGGGACCTATGGCTACACCTTC.